This T cell receptor beta chain is drawn from a study of blood T cell repertoires in COVID-19. On the study more broadly: From the United States, Italy and Spain came samples of acute and convalescent COVID-19. T cells, B-cell-depleted T cells, or PBMCs provided the cDNA or gDNA that served as material.

Per the original methods: The authors estimated nucleated cell counts from reference gene primer amplification. TCRdb's copy holds only in-frame clones and misses some; the assay was immunoSEQ multiplex PCR. V, J and clone size reflect that table, while D and trimming were determined from the DNA. The repertoire holds under 250,000 clones, with approximately 80% as singletons. This TCR derives from a human donor in a cohort sampled during active COVID-19. Material: peripheral blood.

The DNA of the CDR3 is TGTGCCAGAAGCACGGGACAGGGGGTTGACTATGGCTACACCTTC. This encodes CARSTGQGVDYGYTF. The chain links TRBV5-3 to TRBJ1-2; 11 positions match TRBD1. TRBV5-3 is recorded as an ORF, its role being uncertain. This CDR3 comprises 15 residues. Unmatched junction bases numbered 5, after V lost 4 bases and J lost 3 bases.